This T cell receptor beta chain emerged from a study of blood T cell repertoires in COVID-19. On the study more broadly: Specimens from acute and convalescent COVID-19 originated in the United States, Italy and Spain. PBMCs, B-cell-depleted T cells, or T cells were the source of the cDNA or gDNA that made up the material.

As handled by the study authors: Amplifying reference gene primers gave estimates of nucleated cell counts. Profiling relied on immunoSEQ multiplex PCR, and the TCRdb table lists in-frame clones only, not all of them. That table gives V, J and clone size, and the DNA gave D and trimming. The data contain some 150,000 clones, around 86% of them singletons. J was trimmed by 7 bases and V by 4 bases; bases with no gene match: 7. Germline V gene sequence: CDR1 MGHRA, CDR2 YSYEKL. This CDR3 is built from 15 residues. The sequenced sample consisted of peripheral blood. This TCR derives from a man aged 50-60 years who had recovered from COVID-19. The chain recombines TRBV4-1 with TRBJ2-1, with 10 nucleotides matching TRBD1. CDR3 in DNA: TGCGCCAGCAGCCCCGACAGGGGGCTCGTAAATGAGCAGTTCTTC. As protein: CASSPDRGLVNEQFF.